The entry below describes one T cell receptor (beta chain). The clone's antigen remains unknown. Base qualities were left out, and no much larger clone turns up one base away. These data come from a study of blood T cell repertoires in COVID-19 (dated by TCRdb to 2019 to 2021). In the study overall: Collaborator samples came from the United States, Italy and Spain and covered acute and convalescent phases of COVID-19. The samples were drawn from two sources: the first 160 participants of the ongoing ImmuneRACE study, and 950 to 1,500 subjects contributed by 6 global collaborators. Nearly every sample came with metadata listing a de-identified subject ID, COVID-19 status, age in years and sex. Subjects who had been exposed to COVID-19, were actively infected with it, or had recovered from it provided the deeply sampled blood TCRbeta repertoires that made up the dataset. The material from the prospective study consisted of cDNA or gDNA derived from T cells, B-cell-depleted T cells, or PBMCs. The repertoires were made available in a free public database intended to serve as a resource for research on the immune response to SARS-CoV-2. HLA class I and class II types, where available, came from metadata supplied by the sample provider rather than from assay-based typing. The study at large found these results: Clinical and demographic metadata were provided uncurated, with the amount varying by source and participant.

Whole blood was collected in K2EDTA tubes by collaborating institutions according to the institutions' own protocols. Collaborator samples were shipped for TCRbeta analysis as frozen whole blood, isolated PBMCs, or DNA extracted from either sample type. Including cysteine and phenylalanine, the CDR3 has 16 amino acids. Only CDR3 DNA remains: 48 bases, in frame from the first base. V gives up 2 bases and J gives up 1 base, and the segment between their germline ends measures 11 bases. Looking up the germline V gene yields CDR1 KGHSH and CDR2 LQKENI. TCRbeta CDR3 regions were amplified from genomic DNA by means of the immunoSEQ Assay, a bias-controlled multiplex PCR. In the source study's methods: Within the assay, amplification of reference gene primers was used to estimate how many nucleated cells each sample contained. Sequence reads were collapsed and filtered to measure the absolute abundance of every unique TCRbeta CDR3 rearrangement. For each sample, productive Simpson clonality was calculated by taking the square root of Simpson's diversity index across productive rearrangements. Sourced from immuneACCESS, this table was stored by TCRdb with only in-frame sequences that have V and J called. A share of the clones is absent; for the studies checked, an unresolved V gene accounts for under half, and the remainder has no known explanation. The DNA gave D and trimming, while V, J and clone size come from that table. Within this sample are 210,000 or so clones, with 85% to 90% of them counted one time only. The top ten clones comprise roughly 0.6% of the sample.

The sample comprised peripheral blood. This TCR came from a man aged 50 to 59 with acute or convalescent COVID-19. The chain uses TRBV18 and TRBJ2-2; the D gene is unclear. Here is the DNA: TGTGCCAGCTCACCATACCCCGCCAGGAACACCGGGGAGCTGTTTTTT. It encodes CASSPYPARNTGELFF. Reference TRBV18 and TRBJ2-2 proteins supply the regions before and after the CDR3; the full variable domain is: NAGVMQNPRHLVRRRGQEARLRCSPMKGHSHVYWYRQLPEEGLKFMVYLQKENIIDESGMPKERFSAEFPKEGPSILRIQQVVRGDSAAYFCASSPYPARNTGELFFGEGSRLTVL.